This TCR beta chain appears in the sequencing data of a study of blood T cells in healthy people across ages. The V gene lost 7 bases and the J gene lost 1 base, with 11 bases spanning the gap. CDR3 length equals 14 residues. Germline V lookup: CDR1 MNHEY, CDR2 SVGEGT. The study recruited healthy Caucasian donors from Russia who were aged about 6 to 95. With a J-beta primer mix and a sample-barcoded 5' primer, a second PCR ran about 7 to 11 cycles. Each cDNA molecule received a tag from a template-switch adaptor that had 12 random nucleotides. Researchers report that each sample yielded at least 2.5 million CDR3-containing paired-end reads. TCRdb reprocessed the 5' RACE reads with MiXCR, giving one entry per CDR3 protein. The sample consists of about 800,000 distinct CDR3 sequences, roughly 25% of them appearing once. This clonotype was found a few times. The same data also went into a second study, on T cells of mothers and their children. That work adds: Sequencing returned over 8 million TCR beta CDR3 reads per mother and approximately 3 million per child.

Sequenced: blood. This TCR was recovered from a boy younger than 18 in good health. J is TRBJ1-5 and V is TRBV6-2 or TRBV6-3; D is unclear. CDR3 sequence: CASNELASNQPQHF. The CDR3 bases are TGTGCCAGCAACGAATTAGCGAGCAATCAGCCCCAGCATTTT.